This T cell receptor (beta chain) was recovered during a study of blood T cell repertoires in COVID-19. This clone occurred a few times. CDR3 size: 13 residues. Germline V gives CDR1 KGHSH, CDR2 LQKENI. Trimming shortened V by 2 bases and J by 1 base, and 5 bases separated the two germline ends. As processed by the authors: Estimates of nucleated cell counts were drawn from the amplification of reference gene primers. Profiled with immunoSEQ multiplex PCR; TCRdb holds only in-frame clones, not every one. V and J calls and clone size are those listed in that table; D and trimming were worked out from the DNA. In the table there are roughly 200,000 clones, approximately 80% of which are singletons.

The chain couples TRBV18 to TRBJ1-1, with D uncertain. The source of this sequence is a human donor in a cohort sampled during active COVID-19. The sample consisted of peripheral blood. As DNA, the CDR3 is TGTGCCAGCTCACCAAACGGGAACACTGAAGCTTTCTTT. Amino acids: CASSPNGNTEAFF.